The 18 T cell receptor beta chains reported below all come from one sample, sequenced in a study of blood T cell repertoires in COVID-19. Sequencing used immunoSEQ multiplex PCR; TCRdb keeps in-frame clones, though not all of them. The sample lists some 48,000 clones; approximately 89% were seen once. The sequenced sample was peripheral blood. These receptors originate from a woman at least 80 years old with acute or convalescent COVID-19.

CDR3 region: CASSLIGRETQYF. CDR3 DNA sequence: TGTGCCAGCAGTTTGATAGGGAGAGAGACCCAGTACTTC. This chain connects TRBV12-3 or TRBV12-4 to TRBJ2-5, with D possibly matching TRBD2 (5 bases). CDR3 size: 13 residues. Trimming left V 3 bases short and J 4 bases short, with 9 bases between.

V gene TRBV9 combines with J gene TRBJ1-3; D is possibly TRBD1 (6 bases). Between the trimmed V and J ends, which lost 7 bases and 0 bases, there was a span of 11 bases. The CDR3 is made up of 14 amino acids. CDR1 is SGDLS and CDR2 is YYNGEE in the germline V gene. Written as DNA, the CDR3 is TGTGCCAGCTCCAAGGGGGACTCTGGAAACACCATATATTTT. Protein product: CASSKGDSGNTIYF.

The chain employs TRBV12-3 or TRBV12-4 and TRBJ2-7; D perhaps matches TRBD2 (7 bases). Trimming took 9 bases from V and 4 from J, leaving 16 bases between them. This CDR3 has 13 amino acids. The CDR3 sequence is CASSAAGAYEQYV. CDR3 DNA sequence: TGTGCCAGTAGTGCTGCGGGGGCTTACGAGCAGTACGTC.

The V and J genes are TRBV12-5 and TRBJ1-6; 10 nucleotides align to TRBD1. The CDR3 extends over 16 amino acids. With V trimmed by 7 bases and J by 9 bases, 12 bases remained unmatched. Germline assignment: CDR1 LGHNT and CDR2 FRNRAP. CDR3 sequence (DNA): TGTGCTAGTGTTAGAGTTGGGGGACAGGGGTTTTCACCCCTCCACTTT. Protein sequence: CASVRVGGQGFSPLHF.

This clone was recorded once. The chain employs TRBV10-3 and TRBJ2-7, with D tentatively TRBD1 (6 bases). This CDR3 region has 13 residues. V was clipped by 4 bases and J by 5 bases, with 12 bases between them. The germline CDR1 and CDR2 sequences are ENHRY and SYGVKD. The CDR3 sequence is CAISGTEGNEQYF. The CDR3 nucleotides are TGTGCCATCAGTGGGACAGAAGGCAACGAGCAGTACTTC.

CDR3 DNA sequence: TGCGCCAGCAGTCCGGGGAGGGATACGCAGTATTTT. Translating it yields CASSPGRDTQYF. The V gene is TRBV23-1, the J gene TRBJ2-3, with D possibly being TRBD2 (6 bases). TRBV23-1 is an ORF; its function is uncertain. The CDR3 loop spans 12 amino acids. Trimming shortened V by 4 bases and J by 6 bases, and 8 bases separated the two germline ends.

In its sample, this clone was seen once. The chain has TRBV7-2 and TRBJ1-2; D is uncertain. The germline gives CDR1 SGHTA, CDR2 FQGNSA. The CDR3 runs 14 residues. The ends were cut back, 5 bases at V and 5 bases at J, with 15 bases in the middle. CDR3 nucleotide sequence: TGTGCCAGCAGCCCCAGGTCGAAGGTGTATGGCTACACCTTC. Its translation: CASSPRSKVYGYTF.

This chain connects TRBV11-2 to TRBJ1-3; a weak D match, TRBD1 (5 bases). Deletions cut 3 bases from V and 0 bases from J, with 15 bases between. Per the germline V gene, CDR1 is SGHAT and CDR2 is FQNNGV. The CDR3 has 17 residues. This CDR3 reads CASSLGPVPTSGNTIYF. In DNA, the CDR3 is TGTGCCAGCAGCTTGGGGCCCGTTCCTACCTCTGGAAACACCATATATTTT. Supplemented by reference TRBV11-2 and TRBJ1-3, the full variable domain reads EAGVAQSPRYKIIEKRQSVAFWCNPISGHATLYWYQQILGQGPKLLIQFQNNGVVDDSQLPKDRFSAERLKGVDSTLKIQPAKLEDSAVYLCASSLGPVPTSGNTIYFGEGSWLTVV.

The gene calls are TRBV5-1 and TRBJ2-5; TRBD2 matches 7 bases. Unmatched junction bases numbered 5, after V lost 4 bases and J lost 2 bases. Germline CDR1 and CDR2: SGHRS and YFSETQ. The length of the CDR3 is 14 residues. The CDR3 sequence is CASSGSAGQETQYF. The CDR3 DNA reads as TGCGCCAGCAGCGGGTCAGCGGGGCAAGAGACCCAGTACTTC.

The CDR3 reads CATSVSSGGARETQYF. CDR3 DNA sequence: TGTGCCACCAGTGTCTCTAGCGGGGGGGCTCGAGAGACGCAGTATTTT. V gene TRBV24-1 combines with J gene TRBJ2-3, with 12 bases identical to TRBD2. This CDR3 spans 16 amino acids. V shed 5 bases, J shed 9 bases, and the junction held 11 bases outside the gene matches. Looked up from germline, CDR1 is KGHDR and CDR2 is SFDVKD.

The chain uses TRBV28 and TRBJ2-4; 8 bases are a match to TRBD1. The junction had 3 bases not matched to a gene; V was cut back by 8 bases and J by 6 bases. The CDR3 spans 12 residues. Germline V gives CDR1 MDHEN, CDR2 SYDVKM. DNA for the CDR3: TGTGCCAGCGGGGACAGGTCAAACATTCAGTACTTC. Encoded protein: CASGDRSNIQYF.

The rearrangement joins TRBV7-6 to TRBJ2-1, with a weak D call TRBD1 (5 bases). V was shortened by 5 bases and J by 0 bases, with 11 bases between the two germline ends. This CDR3 comprises 15 residues. Germline V gives CDR1 SGHVS, CDR2 FNYEAQ. CDR3 DNA: TGTGCCAGCAGCGCCAGGGATAGCTCCTACAATGAGCAGTTCTTC. It specifies CASSARDSSYNEQFF. The complete variable domain, with remaining parts taken from reference TRBV7-6 and TRBJ2-1, reads GAGVSQSPRYKVTKRGQDVALRCDPISGHVSLYWYRQALGQGPEFLTYFNYEAQQDKSGLPNDRFSAERPEGSISTLTIQRTEQRDSAMYRCASSARDSSYNEQFFGPGTRLTVL.

This chain joins TRBV19 and TRBJ2-2; 8 nucleotides line up with TRBD2. Germline V gene lookup returns CDR1 LNHDA and CDR2 SQIVND (reference sequence). Trimming took 9 bases from V and 4 from J; bases not matched to a gene: 7. There are 14 residues in the CDR3. The CDR3 loop reads CASNGGASTGELFF. The CDR3 nucleotides read TGTGCCAGCAACGGGGGGGCCTCCACCGGGGAGCTGTTTTTT.

The V and J genes are TRBV14 and TRBJ2-5, with a tentative D call TRBD1 (5 bases). Germline loops: CDR1 SGHDN, CDR2 FVKESK. The germline V and J ends were trimmed by 4 bases and 4 bases, with 22 bases remaining between them. CDR3 size: 17 residues. CDR3 sequence reads: CASSPVGEAFGAETQYF. In DNA form, the CDR3 reads TGTGCCAGCAGCCCCGTTGGGGAAGCTTTTGGGGCAGAGACCCAGTACTTC.

The chain links TRBV14 to TRBJ2-5; D unclear. V gave up 8 bases and J gave up 1 base, with 11 bases separating them. This CDR3 region has 13 residues. Germline V gives CDR1 SGHDN, CDR2 FVKESK. Here the CDR3 reads CASCRNFQETQYF. DNA of the CDR3: TGTGCCAGCTGCAGGAACTTCCAAGAGACCCAGTACTTC.

CDR3 sequence reads: CASSFSYPVRYEQYF. The CDR3 DNA follows: TGTGCCAGTAGTTTTTCCTACCCTGTCCGGTACGAGCAGTACTTC. The chain carries TRBV19 and TRBJ2-7; D is uncertain. Germline CDR1 LNHDA, CDR2 SQIVND (reference sequence). The CDR3 runs to 15 residues. V was trimmed by 5 bases and J by 4 bases, leaving 18 bases between them.

The chain uses TRBV11-2 and TRBJ1-2; 9 bases line up with TRBD1. The CDR3 runs to 15 residues. Germline V gives CDR1 SGHAT, CDR2 FQNNGV. With 5 bases clipped from V and 8 bases from J, the junction kept 12 bases outside the gene matches. CDR3 sequence reads: CASSVSGTGWGGYTF. In nucleotides, the CDR3 is TGTGCCAGCAGCGTGTCCGGGACAGGGTGGGGCGGCTACACCTTC.

This clone was recorded once. DNA of the CDR3: TGTGCCAGCAGCCCAGGACTCGTAAACACAGATACGCAGTATTTT. Translation: CASSPGLVNTDTQYF. The chain joins TRBV7-7 to TRBJ2-3, with D tentatively TRBD2 (5 bases). The CDR3 has 15 amino acids. The V end lost 5 bases, the J end lost 2 bases, and 14 bases lay between the germline ends. CDR1 is SSHAT and CDR2 is FNYEAQ in the germline V gene (reference sequence).